This T cell receptor (beta chain) stems from a study of technical replicates of blood from a few donors (dated by TCRdb to the late 2010s). The library was obtained by the immunoSEQ multiplex PCR assay. TCRdb stores this immuneACCESS table with in-frame sequences only. Part of the clones is absent; in the studies checked, under half of the shortfall reflects unresolved V genes, and no reason is known for the rest. Present in this sample are more than 75,000 clones, just under 95% of which were seen just once. The top ten constitute approximately 0.24% of the sample. From cysteine to phenylalanine, the CDR3 is 13 amino acids long. Here the CDR3 DNA is all that survives: 39 bases in frame from base 1. Taken from the germline V gene (reference sequence), the CDR1 and CDR2 loops are SGHNT and YYREEE. Germline trimming: 4 bases from V, 5 bases from J; junction bases outside gene matches: 4. Concerning this clone: What antigen it recognizes has not been identified. No clone much larger than this one lies a single base away; base qualities are absent.

The receptor chain draws on TRBV5-4 and TRBJ1-2; TRBD1 aligns with 8 central bases. The receptor's source is a human donor in good health. The sample taken for sequencing was T cells isolated from PBMCs. The DNA sequence reads TGTGCCAGCAGCGATACAGGGGGGTATGGCTACACCTTC. Its coded protein is CASSDTGGYGYTF.